The 31 T cell receptor beta chains reported below all come from one sample, sequenced in a study of cytomegalovirus exposure and HLA in healthy donors. The PCR was carried out with 60 Vbeta primers and 13 Jbeta primers. Using immunoSEQ multiplex PCR, the repertoire was profiled, and TCRdb retains in-frame clones only, with some absent. The sample shows approximately 180,000 clones, about four fifths of them seen only once. The sample comprised PBMCs. Receptors originate from a man between 18 and 35 years old in good health and CMV-seronegative.

The chain links TRBV27 to TRBJ2-3; 8 bases are shared with TRBD1. The V segment lost 6 bases and the J segment 2 bases; nucleotides outside the gene matches: 7. CDR3 length equals 15 residues. Germline CDR1 MNHEY, CDR2 SMNVEV (reference sequence). The CDR3 coding sequence is TGTGCCAGCAGCCTTGGACAGGGCGACACAGATACGCAGTATTTT. It specifies CASSLGQGDTDTQYF.

The rearrangement links TRBV25-1 to TRBJ1-3; maybe TRBD1 (6 bases). There are 14 residues in the CDR3. V was trimmed by 3 bases and J by 4 bases, leaving 10 bases between them. The germline V gene has CDR1 MGHDK and CDR2 SYGVNS. The CDR3 region has the DNA TGTGCCAGCAGTGAGTGGGGGCCAGGAAACACCATATATTTT. This encodes CASSEWGPGNTIYF.

The rearrangement joins TRBV9 to TRBJ2-3, with 8 positions matching TRBD2. The CDR3 covers 16 residues. CDR1 is SGDLS and CDR2 is YYNGEE in the germline V gene. J gave up 1 base and V 2 bases, and 6 bases lay outside the gene matches. In nucleotides, the CDR3 is TGTGCCAGCAGCGTGGGTAGCGGGATGGGCACAGATACGCAGTATTTT. Its protein is CASSVGSGMGTDTQYF.

The chain links TRBV27 to TRBJ1-4; D possibly corresponds to TRBD1 (5 bases). Germline loops: CDR1 MNHEY, CDR2 SMNVEV (reference sequence). CDR3 length equals 13 residues. V lost 4 bases and J 6 bases, leaving 9 bases between the germline ends. The CDR3 nucleotides are TGTGCCAGCAGTTCTCCCAGGGATGAAAAACTGTTTTTT. Encoded protein: CASSSPRDEKLFF.

J is TRBJ2-1 and V is TRBV7-9, with TRBD1 matching over 7 bases. The CDR3 sequence is 12 residues long. CDR1 and CDR2 from the germline V gene are SEHNR and FQNEAQ (reference sequence). J lost 13 bases, V lost 5 bases, and 8 bases had no gene match. CDR3 nucleotides: TGTGCCAGCAGCACATCCGGGACAGCCCAGTTCTTC. As protein: CASSTSGTAQFF.

The chain recombines TRBV27 with TRBJ2-3; 11 nucleotides match TRBD2. The V segment lost 3 bases and the J segment 3 bases; nucleotides outside the gene matches: 5. CDR1 is MNHEY, CDR2 SMNVEV, per germline (reference sequence). The CDR3 is 16 residues long. The CDR3 loop is CASSFISSGGTDTQYF. DNA of the CDR3: TGTGCCAGCAGTTTCATATCTAGCGGGGGGACAGATACGCAGTATTTT.

This chain connects TRBV5-1 to TRBJ2-1; D remains unclear. The V end was cut by 2 bases, the J end by 10 bases, with 7 bases between. The CDR3 has 11 residues. Germline CDR1 and CDR2: SGHRS and YFSETQ. CDR3 in DNA: TGCGCCAGCAGCTTTGACTTGGAGCAGTTCTTC. Its translation is CASSFDLEQFF. Combining the CDR3 with reference TRBV5-1 and TRBJ2-1 gives the whole variable domain KAGVTQTPRYLIKTRGQQVTLSCSPISGHRSVSWYQQTPGQGLQFLFEYFSETQRNKGNFPGRFSGRQFSNSRSEMNVSTLELGDSALYLCASSFDLEQFFGPGTRLTVL.

V usage is TRBV29-1 and J usage is TRBJ2-5; 9 bases are a match to TRBD2. Judging by the DNA end, TRBJ2-7 fits better; the J call may be wrong. CDR3 size: 16 residues. Germline V gene lookup returns CDR1 SQVTM and CDR2 ANQGSEA. CDR3 residues: CSVEGGLSGSFYEQYF. The CDR3 region has the DNA TGCAGCGTTGAAGGGGGACTTAGCGGGAGTTTCTACGAGCAGTACTTC.

This clone was observed a handful of times. The V and J genes are TRBV27 and TRBJ2-3; 7 bases match TRBD1. CDR1 is MNHEY, CDR2 SMNVEV, per germline (reference sequence). The CDR3 length is 15 residues. The J segment lost 3 bases and the V segment lost 7 bases, leaving 10 bases of the junction unmatched. CDR3 sequence (DNA): TGTGCCAGCATGCACAGGGGAACGGGAACAGATACGCAGTATTTT. Translated: CASMHRGTGTDTQYF.

The V gene is TRBV7-8, the J gene TRBJ2-3, with TRBD2 matching over 11 bases. CDR1 is SGHVS and CDR2 is FQNEAQ in the germline V gene. Trimming removed 11 bases from V and 2 bases from J; junction bases left unmatched: 6. This CDR3 spans 14 amino acids. DNA of the CDR3: TGTGCCGTAGCGGGGGGGATTCTCACAGATACGCAGTATTTT. It translates to CAVAGGILTDTQYF. The full variable domain, with the rest looked up from reference TRBV7-8 and TRBJ2-3, is GAGVSQSPRYKVAKRGQDVALRCDPISGHVSLFWYQQALGQGPEFLTYFQNEAQLDKSGLPSDRFFAERPEGSVSTLKIQRTQQEDSAVYLCAVAGGILTDTQYFGPGTRLTVL.

This clone was counted a single time. The chain joins TRBV5-1 to TRBJ1-2, with 8 positions matching TRBD1. Germline V gene lookup returns CDR1 SGHRS and CDR2 YFSETQ. The V segment lost 0 bases and the J segment 6 bases; nucleotides outside the gene matches: 1. The length of the CDR3 is 13 residues. The CDR3 region is CASSLGTGNGYTF. CDR3 nucleotides: TGCGCCAGCAGCTTGGGGACAGGGAATGGCTACACCTTC.

This rearrangement joins TRBV19 to TRBJ2-1; D possibly corresponds to TRBD1 (5 bases). Germline V lookup: CDR1 LNHDA, CDR2 SQIVND (reference sequence). CDR3 size: 15 residues. The V and J ends lost 3 bases and 8 bases respectively, with 17 bases between them. CDR3 sequence (DNA): TGTGCCAGTAGTATTTTCTCAGGGTGGGGCGATGAGCAGTTCTTC. Amino acid sequence: CASSIFSGWGDEQFF.

This clone occurred once. The V and J genes are TRBV7-2 and TRBJ2-7; TRBD2 matches at 12 bases. Germline V gene lookup returns CDR1 SGHTA and CDR2 FQGNSA. Trimming at V came to 4 bases and at J to 5 bases, leaving 9 bases not matched to a gene. This CDR3 region has 16 residues. The CDR3 reads CASSSRLAGAHHEQYF. CDR3 DNA: TGTGCCAGCAGCTCGCGACTAGCGGGAGCTCATCACGAGCAGTACTTC.

The CDR3 sequence is CALAGTHYEQYF. For the CDR3, the DNA is TGTGCCCTAGCCGGGACACACTACGAGCAGTACTTC. This rearrangement joins TRBV30 to TRBJ2-7; a weak D match, TRBD1 (6 bases). The length of the CDR3 is 12 residues. V was trimmed by 8 bases and J by 3 bases, leaving 14 bases between them. Per germline, CDR1 GTSNPN and CDR2 SVGIG (reference sequence).

This clone was observed a single time. This chain uses TRBV19 with TRBJ2-3; 8 bases line up with TRBD2. Germline-derived CDR1 and CDR2 are LNHDA and SQIVND (reference sequence). V lost 5 bases and J lost 2; bases outside the gene matches: 3. The CDR3 runs 14 residues. CDR3 sequence: CASSGGRTTDTQYF. In DNA, the CDR3 is TGTGCCAGTAGTGGCGGGAGGACCACAGATACGCAGTATTTT.

The chain combines TRBV18 with TRBJ1-4; no clear D gene. The V end was cut by 2 bases, the J end by 6 bases, with 13 bases between. The V gene's germline CDR1 is KGHSH and CDR2 LQKENI. This CDR3 is 15 amino acids long. The CDR3 coding sequence is TGTGCCAGCTCACCAGCCGAGGGTTTATATGAAAAACTGTTTTTT. It yields the protein CASSPAEGLYEKLFF. Complete variable domain (other parts from reference TRBV18 and TRBJ1-4): NAGVMQNPRHLVRRRGQEARLRCSPMKGHSHVYWYRQLPEEGLKFMVYLQKENIIDESGMPKERFSAEFPKEGPSILRIQQVVRGDSAAYFCASSPAEGLYEKLFFGSGTQLSVL.

The CDR3 nucleotides read TGTGCCAGCTCACCACCGGACAGGGCCGGGGCCAACGTCCTGACTTTC. Translation: CASSPPDRAGANVLTF. This chain uses TRBV18 with TRBJ2-6, with TRBD1 identical over 8 bases. Germline values: CDR1 KGHSH, CDR2 LQKENI. V lost 0 bases, J lost 4 bases, and 2 bases stayed unmatched. The CDR3 sequence is 16 residues long. Full variable domain (missing parts from reference TRBV18 and TRBJ2-6): NAGVMQNPRHLVRRRGQEARLRCSPMKGHSHVYWYRQLPEEGLKFMVYLQKENIIDESGMPKERFSAEFPKEGPSILRIQQVVRGDSAAYFCASSPPDRAGANVLTFGAGSRLTVL.

The chain combines TRBV6-5 with TRBJ1-2; TRBD1 might be the D (5 bases). CDR1 MNHEY and CDR2 SVGAGI come from the germline V gene. Trimming left V 0 bases short and J 2 bases short, with 10 bases between. There are 15 residues in the CDR3. DNA of the CDR3: TGTGCCAGCAGTTACTCCCGGGGGGAGAACTATGGCTACACCTTC. Its protein product is CASSYSRGENYGYTF.

The rearrangement joins TRBV28 to TRBJ1-5, with 8 bases matching TRBD1. The germline gives CDR1 MDHEN, CDR2 SYDVKM. V shed 2 bases, J shed 7 bases, and the junction held 10 bases outside the gene matches. The CDR3 consists of 16 residues. CDR3 in DNA: TGTGCCAGCAGTTTACTAACGGGTGCAGGGGGCCAGCCCCAGCATTTT. Translated: CASSLLTGAGGQPQHF.

The chain is built from TRBV5-1 and TRBJ1-2; D is unclear. Deletions cut 0 bases from V and 1 base from J, with 10 bases between. The CDR3 runs 15 residues. Germline values: CDR1 SGHRS, CDR2 YFSETQ. CDR3 residues: CASSLASGNNYGYTF. CDR3 sequence (DNA): TGCGCCAGCAGCTTGGCTTCGGGGAATAACTATGGCTACACCTTC.

This clone has a single count. The rearrangement joins TRBV2 to TRBJ1-5; 8 bases match TRBD1. Germline lookup yields CDR1 SNHLY and CDR2 FYNNEI. CDR3 length equals 16 residues. V trimming: 4 bases; J trimming: 1 base; junction bases outside the gene matches: 6. CDR3 residues: CASSVDRGWSNQPQHF. CDR3 nucleotide sequence: TGTGCCAGCAGTGTAGACAGGGGTTGGAGCAATCAGCCCCAGCATTTT.

Only one count was recorded for this clone. V is TRBV7-3 and J is TRBJ2-3; TRBD2 matches 11 bases. The V gene end was trimmed by 5 bases and the J gene end by 3 bases; junction bases not matched to a gene: 4. The CDR3 is 15 amino acids. Germline CDR1 is SGHTA and CDR2 is FQGTGA. CDR3 residues: CASSPTSGKTDTQYF. Here the CDR3 DNA reads TGTGCCAGCAGCCCGACTAGCGGGAAGACAGATACGCAGTATTTT.

This chain uses TRBV5-1 with TRBJ1-4, with D perhaps TRBD1 (6 bases). The CDR3 has 14 amino acids. The V gene lost 10 bases and the J gene lost 6 bases, with 19 bases spanning the gap. Germline CDR1 is SGHRS and CDR2 is YFSETQ. This chain's CDR3 is CARSWEGEDEKLFF. The CDR3 nucleotides are TGCGCCCGCTCCTGGGAGGGGGAAGATGAAAAACTGTTTTTT.

V is TRBV6-1 and J is TRBJ2-2, with 9 bases fitting TRBD1. V was clipped by 10 bases and J by 5 bases; unmatched bases: 11. Looked up from germline, CDR1 is MNHNS and CDR2 is SASEGT. This CDR3 has 15 residues. CDR3 protein: CATQRAGTGTGELFF. CDR3 nucleotides: TGTGCCACCCAACGGGCCGGGACAGGGACCGGGGAGCTGTTTTTT.

The chain has TRBV4-1 and TRBJ1-5; TRBD1 matches at 12 bases. V shed 3 bases, J shed 6 bases, and the junction held 12 bases outside the gene matches. The CDR3 runs 18 residues. Germline assignment: CDR1 MGHRA and CDR2 YSYEKL. CDR3 sequence: CASSQMGTGGLLVQPQHF. In DNA form, the CDR3 reads TGCGCCAGCAGCCAGATGGGGACAGGGGGCCTCTTAGTTCAGCCCCAGCATTTT.

The J gene is TRBJ2-7, the V gene TRBV5-1; 9 nucleotides line up with TRBD1. Germline V CDR1 and CDR2: SGHRS, YFSETQ. The CDR3 contains 14 residues. J gave up 2 bases and V 4 bases, and 4 bases lay outside the gene matches. CDR3: CASSPGTGPYEQYF. CDR3 nucleotide sequence: TGCGCCAGCAGCCCGGGGACAGGGCCCTACGAGCAGTACTTC.

This clone was recorded a few times. The V gene is TRBV9, the J gene TRBJ1-3; possibly TRBD1 for D (6 bases). CDR1 and CDR2 from the germline V gene are SGDLS and YYNGEE. The CDR3 is 16 residues long. V was cut by 0 bases and J by 0 bases, with 10 bases left in between. The CDR3 DNA reads TGTGCCAGCAGCGTAGATTTGGGGGCCTCTGGAAACACCATATATTTT. This codes for CASSVDLGASGNTIYF.

This sequence joins TRBV5-6 and TRBJ2-3; 15 bases match TRBD2. The CDR3 contains 19 residues. Germline V CDR1 and CDR2: SGHDT, YYEEEE. V lost 5 bases to trimming and J lost 3 bases; unmatched junction nucleotides: 13. CDR3 nucleotide sequence: TGTGCCAGCAGTTTTACCCGGACTAGCGGGAGGGCCGGGACAGATACGCAGTATTTT. Amino acid sequence: CASSFTRTSGRAGTDTQYF.

The rearrangement joins TRBV5-1 to TRBJ1-4; D perhaps matches TRBD1 (6 bases). From germline, CDR1 is SGHRS and CDR2 YFSETQ. V lost 5 bases and J 3 bases, leaving 17 bases between the germline ends. CDR3 length: 16 residues. CDR3 DNA sequence: TGCGCCAGCAGTGAGAAGCCGGGGGGCTCTAATGAAAAACTGTTTTTT. Amino acid sequence: CASSEKPGGSNEKLFF.

This chain connects TRBV9 to TRBJ1-3, with D possibly TRBD1 on 5 matching bases. The CDR3 contains 16 residues. Germline V lookup: CDR1 SGDLS, CDR2 YYNGEE. Trimming left V 0 bases short and J 2 bases short, with 12 bases between. DNA of the CDR3: TGTGCCAGCAGCGTAGGTGGGACTAACACTGGAAACACCATATATTTT. It yields the protein CASSVGGTNTGNTIYF.

The chain has TRBV4-1 and TRBJ2-7; possibly TRBD2 for D (5 bases). Trimming removed 3 bases from V and 2 bases from J, with 14 bases in between. The CDR3 spans 15 residues. The germline CDR1 and CDR2 sequences are MGHRA and YSYEKL. DNA for the CDR3: TGCGCCAGCAGCCAGATGGACTCACTCCCCTACGAGCAGTACTTC. Translation: CASSQMDSLPYEQYF.